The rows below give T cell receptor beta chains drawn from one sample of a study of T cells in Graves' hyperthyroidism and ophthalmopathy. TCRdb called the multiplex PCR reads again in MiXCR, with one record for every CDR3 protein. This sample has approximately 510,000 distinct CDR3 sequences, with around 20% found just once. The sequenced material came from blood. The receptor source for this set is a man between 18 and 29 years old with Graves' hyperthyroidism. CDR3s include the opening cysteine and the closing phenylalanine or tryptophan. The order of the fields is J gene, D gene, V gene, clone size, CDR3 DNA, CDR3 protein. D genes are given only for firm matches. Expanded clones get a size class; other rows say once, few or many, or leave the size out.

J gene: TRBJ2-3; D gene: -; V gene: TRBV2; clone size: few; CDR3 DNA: TGTGCCAGCTTCGGAGGTAGCACAGATACGCAGTATTTT; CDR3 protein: CASFGGSTDTQYF
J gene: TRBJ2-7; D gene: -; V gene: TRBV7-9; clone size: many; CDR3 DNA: TGTGCCAGCAGCTTAGGGACAGTCCAAAGCGAGCAGTACTTC; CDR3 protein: CASSLGTVQSEQYF
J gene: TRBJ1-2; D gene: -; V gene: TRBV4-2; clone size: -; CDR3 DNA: TGTGCCAGCAGCCAGCCCGGGCCCACTAACTATGGCTACACCTTC; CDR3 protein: CASSQPGPTNYGYTF
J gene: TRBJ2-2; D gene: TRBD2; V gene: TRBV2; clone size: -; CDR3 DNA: TGTGCCAGCACAATAGGCCTAGCGGGAACCGGGGAGCTGTTTTTT; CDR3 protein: CASTIGLAGTGELFF
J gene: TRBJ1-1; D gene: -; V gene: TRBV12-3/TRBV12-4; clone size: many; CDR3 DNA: TGTGCCAGCAGGATCGGGACTCACTTTCGACCGGGCACTGAAGCTTTCTTT; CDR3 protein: CASRIGTHFRPGTEAFF
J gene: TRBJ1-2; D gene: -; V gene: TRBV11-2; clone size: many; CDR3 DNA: TGTGCCAGCAGCTTAGATCACCTGAGCTATGGCTACACCTTC; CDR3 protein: CASSLDHLSYGYTF
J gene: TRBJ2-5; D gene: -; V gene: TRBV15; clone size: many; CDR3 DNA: TGTGCCACCGGGCGGCAACAAGAGACCCAGTACTTC; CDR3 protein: CATGRQQETQYF
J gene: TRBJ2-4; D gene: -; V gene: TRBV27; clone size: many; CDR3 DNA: TGTGCCAGCAGTTTTGGGGGCCAAAACATTCAGTACTTC; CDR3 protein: CASSFGGQNIQYF
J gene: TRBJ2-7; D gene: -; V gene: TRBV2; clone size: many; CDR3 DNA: TGTGCCAGCCGCGAGTGGGAGCGGTCCTACGAGCAGTACTTC; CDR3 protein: CASREWERSYEQYF
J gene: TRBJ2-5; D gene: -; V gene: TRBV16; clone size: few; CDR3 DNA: TGTGCCAGCAGCCAATTAGGCCAAGAGCTACAAGAGACCCAGTACTTC; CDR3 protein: CASSQLGQELQETQYF
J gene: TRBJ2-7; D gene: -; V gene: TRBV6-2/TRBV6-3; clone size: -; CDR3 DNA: TGTGCCAGCAGGGCCCCCGGGACGGTCTTGGAGCAGTACTTC; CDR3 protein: CASRAPGTVLEQYF
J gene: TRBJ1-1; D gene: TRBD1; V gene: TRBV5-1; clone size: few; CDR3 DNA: TGCGCCAGCAGCTTGGACAGGGGACAGAGGGACACTGAAGCTTTCTTT; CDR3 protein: CASSLDRGQRDTEAFF
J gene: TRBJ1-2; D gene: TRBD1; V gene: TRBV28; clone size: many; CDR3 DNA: TGTGCCAGCAGGGGACAGGGCTTTAACTATGGCTACACCTTC; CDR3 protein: CASRGQGFNYGYTF
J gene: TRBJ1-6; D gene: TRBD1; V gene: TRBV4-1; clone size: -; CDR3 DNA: TGCGCCAGCAGCCAAGACGGGACAGGGATCGGATCACCCCTCCACTTT; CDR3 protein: CASSQDGTGIGSPLHF
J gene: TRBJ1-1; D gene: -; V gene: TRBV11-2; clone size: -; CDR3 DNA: TGTGCCAGCAGCTTAGGGGTAGGGGTACACACTGAAGCTTTCTTT; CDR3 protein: CASSLGVGVHTEAFF
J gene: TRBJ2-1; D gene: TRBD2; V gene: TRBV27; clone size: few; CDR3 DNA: TGTGCCAGCAGTTCACTCGGGGGACTAGCGGGGGGATACTACAATGAGCAGTTCTTC; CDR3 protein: CASSSLGGLAGGYYNEQFF
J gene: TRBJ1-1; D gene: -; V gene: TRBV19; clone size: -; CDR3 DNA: TGTGCCAGCTCCCGGGCTGCGAACACTGAAGCTTTCTTT; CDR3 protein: CASSRAANTEAFF
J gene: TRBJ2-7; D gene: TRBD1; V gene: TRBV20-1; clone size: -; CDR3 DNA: TGCAGTGCTAACCCGGGACAGGGGGACGAGCAGTACTTC; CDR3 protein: CSANPGQGDEQYF
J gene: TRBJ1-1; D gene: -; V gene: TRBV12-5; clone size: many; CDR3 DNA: TGTGCTAGTGGCAACTCGTGGACTGAAGCTTTCTTT; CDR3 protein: CASGNSWTEAFF
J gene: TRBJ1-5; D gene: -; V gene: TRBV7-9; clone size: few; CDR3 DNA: TGTGCCTCAAACAGGGATCTTGGTCAGCCCCAGCATTTT; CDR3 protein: CASNRDLGQPQHF
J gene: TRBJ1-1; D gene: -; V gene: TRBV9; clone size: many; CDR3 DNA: TGTGCCAGCAGCGTAGGAGGGAATAGGAACACTGAAGCTTTCTTT; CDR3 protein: CASSVGGNRNTEAFF
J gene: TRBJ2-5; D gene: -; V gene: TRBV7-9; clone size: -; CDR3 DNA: TGTGCCAGCAGCTTAGGTCAGGACAAAGAGACCCAGTACTTC; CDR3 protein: CASSLGQDKETQYF
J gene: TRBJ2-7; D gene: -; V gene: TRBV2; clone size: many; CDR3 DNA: TGTGCCAGCACCCTGGATGGGTACGAGCAGTACTTC; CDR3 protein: CASTLDGYEQYF
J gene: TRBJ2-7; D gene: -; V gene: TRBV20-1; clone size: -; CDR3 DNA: TGCAGTGCAACTTATTCCTCCTACGAGCAGTACTTC; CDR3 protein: CSATYSSYEQYF
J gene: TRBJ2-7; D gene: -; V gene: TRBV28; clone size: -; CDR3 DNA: TGTGCCAGCAGACGAGGGACGTCGCTTTACTACGAGCAGTACTTC; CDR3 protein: CASRRGTSLYYEQYF
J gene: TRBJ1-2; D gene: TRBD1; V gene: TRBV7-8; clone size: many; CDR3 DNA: TGTGCCAGCAGCTCTCAAACAGGGGCTAACTATGGCTACACCTTC; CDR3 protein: CASSSQTGANYGYTF
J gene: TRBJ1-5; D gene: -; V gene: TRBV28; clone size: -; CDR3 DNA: TGTGCCAGCAGTTTTCCCCCCGGCGAGCGCAATCAGCCCCAGCATTTT; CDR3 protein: CASSFPPGERNQPQHF
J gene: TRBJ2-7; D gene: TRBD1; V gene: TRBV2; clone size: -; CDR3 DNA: TGTGCCAGCAGTCGCAGGGGGCAGGACTACGAGCAGTACTTC; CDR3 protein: CASSRRGQDYEQYF
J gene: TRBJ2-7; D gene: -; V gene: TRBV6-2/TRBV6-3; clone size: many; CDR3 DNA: TGTGCCAGCAGTTTCGGGGCCAGCAGGAGCTACGAGCAGTACTTC; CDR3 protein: CASSFGASRSYEQYF
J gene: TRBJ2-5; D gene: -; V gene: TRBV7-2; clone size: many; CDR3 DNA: TGTGCCAGCAGCAGACAGGTGGAGACCCAGTACTTC; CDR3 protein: CASSRQVETQYF
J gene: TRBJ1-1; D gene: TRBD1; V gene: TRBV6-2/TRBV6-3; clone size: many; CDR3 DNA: TGTGCCAGCAGTTATTCTCGATCGGGACAGGGAAGGAACACTGAAGCTTTCTTT; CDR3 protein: CASSYSRSGQGRNTEAFF
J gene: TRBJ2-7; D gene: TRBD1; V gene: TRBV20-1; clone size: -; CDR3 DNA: TGCAGTGCCAACTTTCCGGGACAGGGGCCGAGCTCCTACGAGCAGTACTTC; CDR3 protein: CSANFPGQGPSSYEQYF
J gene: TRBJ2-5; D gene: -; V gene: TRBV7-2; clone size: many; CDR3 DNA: TGTGCCAGCAGCTCTGGGACTTCACTCCAAGAGACCCAGTACTTC; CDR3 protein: CASSSGTSLQETQYF
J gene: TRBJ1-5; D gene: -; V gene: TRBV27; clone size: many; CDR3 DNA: TGTGCCAGCAGTATACAGGGAGGTCCCCAGCATTTT; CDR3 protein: CASSIQGGPQHF
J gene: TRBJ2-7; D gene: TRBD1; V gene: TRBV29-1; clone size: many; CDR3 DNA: TGCAGCGTAGGGGCGGAGGGGACAGGAAGGATCCACGAGCAGTACTTC; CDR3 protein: CSVGAEGTGRIHEQYF
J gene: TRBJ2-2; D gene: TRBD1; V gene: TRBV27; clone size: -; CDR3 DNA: TGTGCCAGCAGTTCCACCGACAGGGGGAAGGCCGGGGAGCTGTTTTTT; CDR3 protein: CASSSTDRGKAGELFF
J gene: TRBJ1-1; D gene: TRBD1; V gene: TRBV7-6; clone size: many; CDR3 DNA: TGTGCCAGCAGCGAAGGCACAGGGGGTAAGACTGAAGCTTTCTTT; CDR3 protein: CASSEGTGGKTEAFF
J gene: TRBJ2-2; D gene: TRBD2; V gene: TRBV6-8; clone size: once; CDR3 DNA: TGTGCCAGCACCCAGAGGCGGGGGGGCAATTCGTCTCAGCTGTGTTTT; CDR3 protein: CASTQRRGGNSSQLCF